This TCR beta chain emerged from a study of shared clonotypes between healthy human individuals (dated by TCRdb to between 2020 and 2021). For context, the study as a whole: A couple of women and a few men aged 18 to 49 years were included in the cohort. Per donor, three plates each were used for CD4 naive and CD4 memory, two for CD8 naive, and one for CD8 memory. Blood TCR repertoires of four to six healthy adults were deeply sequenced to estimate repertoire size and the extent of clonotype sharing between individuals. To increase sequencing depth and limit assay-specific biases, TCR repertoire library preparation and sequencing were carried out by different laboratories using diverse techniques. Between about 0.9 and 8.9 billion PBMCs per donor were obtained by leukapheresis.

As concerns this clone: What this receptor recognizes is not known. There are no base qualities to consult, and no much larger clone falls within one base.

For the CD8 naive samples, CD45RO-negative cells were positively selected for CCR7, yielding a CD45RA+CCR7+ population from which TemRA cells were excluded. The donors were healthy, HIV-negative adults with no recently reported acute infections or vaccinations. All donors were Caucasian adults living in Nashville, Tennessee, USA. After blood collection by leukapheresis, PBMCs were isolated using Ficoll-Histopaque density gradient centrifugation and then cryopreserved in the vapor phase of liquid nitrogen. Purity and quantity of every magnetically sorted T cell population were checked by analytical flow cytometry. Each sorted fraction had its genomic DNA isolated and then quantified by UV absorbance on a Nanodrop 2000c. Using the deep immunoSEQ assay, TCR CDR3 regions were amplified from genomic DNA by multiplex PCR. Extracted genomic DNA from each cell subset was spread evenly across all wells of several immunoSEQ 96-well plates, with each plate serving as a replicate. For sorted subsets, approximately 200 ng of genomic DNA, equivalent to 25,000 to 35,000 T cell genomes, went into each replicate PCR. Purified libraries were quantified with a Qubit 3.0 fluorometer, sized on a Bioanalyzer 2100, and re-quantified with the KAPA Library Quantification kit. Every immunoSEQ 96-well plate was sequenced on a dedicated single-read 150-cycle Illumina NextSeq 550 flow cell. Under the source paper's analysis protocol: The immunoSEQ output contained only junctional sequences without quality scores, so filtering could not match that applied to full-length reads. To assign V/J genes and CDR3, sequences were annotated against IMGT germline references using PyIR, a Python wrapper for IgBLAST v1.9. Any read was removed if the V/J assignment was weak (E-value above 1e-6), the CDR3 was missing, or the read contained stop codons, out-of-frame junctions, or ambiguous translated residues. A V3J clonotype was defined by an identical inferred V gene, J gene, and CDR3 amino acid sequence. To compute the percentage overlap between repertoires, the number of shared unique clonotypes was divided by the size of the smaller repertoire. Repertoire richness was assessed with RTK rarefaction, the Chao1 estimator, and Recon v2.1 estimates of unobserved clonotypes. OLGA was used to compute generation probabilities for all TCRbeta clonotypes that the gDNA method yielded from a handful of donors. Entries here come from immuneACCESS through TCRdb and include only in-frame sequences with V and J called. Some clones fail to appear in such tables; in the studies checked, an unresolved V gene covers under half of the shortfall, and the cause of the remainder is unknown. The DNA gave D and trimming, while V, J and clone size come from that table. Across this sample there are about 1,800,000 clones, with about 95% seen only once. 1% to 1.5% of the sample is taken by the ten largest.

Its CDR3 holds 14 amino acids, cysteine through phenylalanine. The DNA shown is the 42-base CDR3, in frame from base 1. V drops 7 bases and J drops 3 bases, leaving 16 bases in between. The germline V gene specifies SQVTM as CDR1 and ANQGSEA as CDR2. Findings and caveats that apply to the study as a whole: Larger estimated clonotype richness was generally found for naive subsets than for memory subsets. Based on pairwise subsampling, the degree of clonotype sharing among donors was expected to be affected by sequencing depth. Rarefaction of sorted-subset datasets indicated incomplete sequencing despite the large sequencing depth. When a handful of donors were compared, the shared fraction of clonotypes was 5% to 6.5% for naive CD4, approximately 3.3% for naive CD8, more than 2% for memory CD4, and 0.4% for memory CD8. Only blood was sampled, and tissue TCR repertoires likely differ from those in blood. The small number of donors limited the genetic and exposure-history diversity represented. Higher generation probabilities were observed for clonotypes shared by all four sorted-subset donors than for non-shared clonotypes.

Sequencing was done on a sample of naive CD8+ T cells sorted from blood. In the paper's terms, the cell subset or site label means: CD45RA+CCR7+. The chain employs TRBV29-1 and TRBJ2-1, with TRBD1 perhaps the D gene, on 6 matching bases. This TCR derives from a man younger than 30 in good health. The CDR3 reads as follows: CSERPSGVYNEQFF. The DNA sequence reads TGCAGCGAGCGGCCTTCAGGGGTCTACAATGAGCAGTTCTTC.